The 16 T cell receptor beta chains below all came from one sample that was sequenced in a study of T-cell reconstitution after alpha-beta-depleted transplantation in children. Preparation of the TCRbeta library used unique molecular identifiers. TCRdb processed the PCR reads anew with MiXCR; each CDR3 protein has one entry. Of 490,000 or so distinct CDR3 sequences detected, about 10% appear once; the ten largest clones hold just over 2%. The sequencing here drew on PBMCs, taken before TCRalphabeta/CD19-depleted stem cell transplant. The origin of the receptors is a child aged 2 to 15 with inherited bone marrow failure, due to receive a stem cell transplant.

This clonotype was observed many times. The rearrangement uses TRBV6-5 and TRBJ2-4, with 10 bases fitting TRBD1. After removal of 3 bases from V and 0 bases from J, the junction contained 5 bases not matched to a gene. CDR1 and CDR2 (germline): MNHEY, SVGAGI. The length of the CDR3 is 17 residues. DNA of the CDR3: TGTGCCAGCAGTTATAGACAGGGGGCAGGAGCCAAAAACATTCAGTACTTC. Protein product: CASSYRQGAGAKNIQYF.

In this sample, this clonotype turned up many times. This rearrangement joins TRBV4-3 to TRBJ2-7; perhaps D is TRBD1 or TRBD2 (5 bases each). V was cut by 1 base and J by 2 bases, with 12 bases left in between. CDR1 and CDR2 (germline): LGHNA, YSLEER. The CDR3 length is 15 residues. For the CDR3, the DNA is TGCGCCAGCAGCCAAGTTCGGGACGGAGCCTACGAGCAGTACTTC. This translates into CASSQVRDGAYEQYF.

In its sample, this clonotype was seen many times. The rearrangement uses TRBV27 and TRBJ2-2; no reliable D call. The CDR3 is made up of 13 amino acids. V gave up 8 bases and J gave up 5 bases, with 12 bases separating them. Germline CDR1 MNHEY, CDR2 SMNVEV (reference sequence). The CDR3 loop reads CASLSGWTGELFF. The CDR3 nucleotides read TGTGCCAGCTTGTCCGGCTGGACCGGGGAGCTGTTTTTT.

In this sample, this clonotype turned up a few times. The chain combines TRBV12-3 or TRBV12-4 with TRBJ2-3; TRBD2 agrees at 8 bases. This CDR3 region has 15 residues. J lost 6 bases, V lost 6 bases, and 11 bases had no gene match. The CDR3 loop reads CASRPGLVLRDTQYF. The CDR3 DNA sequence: TGTGCCAGCAGACCGGGACTAGTGTTGAGGGATACGCAGTATTTT.

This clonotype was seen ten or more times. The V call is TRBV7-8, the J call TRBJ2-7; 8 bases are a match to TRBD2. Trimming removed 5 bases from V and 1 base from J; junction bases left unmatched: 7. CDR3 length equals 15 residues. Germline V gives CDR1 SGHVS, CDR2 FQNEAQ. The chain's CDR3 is CASSPGAGGSYEQYF. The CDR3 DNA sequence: TGTGCCAGCAGCCCTGGGGCGGGGGGATCCTACGAGCAGTACTTC.

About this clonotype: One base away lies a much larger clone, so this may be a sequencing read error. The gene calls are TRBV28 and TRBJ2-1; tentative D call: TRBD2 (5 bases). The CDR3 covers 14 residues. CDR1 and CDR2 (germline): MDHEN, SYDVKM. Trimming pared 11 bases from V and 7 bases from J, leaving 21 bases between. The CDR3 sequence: CAVGVGEGWNEQFF. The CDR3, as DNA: TGTGCCGTCGGGGTGGGAGAAGGGTGGAATGAGCAGTTCTTC.

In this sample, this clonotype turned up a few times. Written as DNA, the CDR3 is TGTGCCAGCAGCTCCGGGACTAGCCCCGCCCTAGCGCAGTATTTT. Protein: CASSSGTSPALAQYF. The chain uses TRBV13 and TRBJ2-3, with TRBD2 matching 9 bases. V dropped 4 bases and J dropped 10; count of bases not matched to a gene: 12. The CDR3 consists of 15 residues. Germline CDR1 PRHDT, CDR2 FYEKMQ (reference sequence).

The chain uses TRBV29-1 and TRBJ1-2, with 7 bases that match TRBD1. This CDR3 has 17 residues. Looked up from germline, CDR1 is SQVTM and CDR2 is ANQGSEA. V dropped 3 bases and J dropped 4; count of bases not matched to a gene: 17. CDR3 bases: TGCAGCGTTGAGGGCTGGGGGGGACAGCGAGCCTCCTATGGCTACACCTTC. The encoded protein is CSVEGWGGQRASYGYTF.

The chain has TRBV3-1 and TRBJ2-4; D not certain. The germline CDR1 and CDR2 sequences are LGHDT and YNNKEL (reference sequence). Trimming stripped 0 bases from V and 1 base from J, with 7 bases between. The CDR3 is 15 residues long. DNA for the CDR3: TGTGCCAGCAGCCAAGAATCGGCTGCCAAAAACATTCAGTACTTC. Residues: CASSQESAAKNIQYF.

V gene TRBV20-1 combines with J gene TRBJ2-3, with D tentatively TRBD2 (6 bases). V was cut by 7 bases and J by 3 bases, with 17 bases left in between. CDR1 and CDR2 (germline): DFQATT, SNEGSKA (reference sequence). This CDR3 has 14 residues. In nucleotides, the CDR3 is TGCAGTGGAGATTCTCCTAGCGCGACAGATACGCAGTATTTT. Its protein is CSGDSPSATDTQYF.

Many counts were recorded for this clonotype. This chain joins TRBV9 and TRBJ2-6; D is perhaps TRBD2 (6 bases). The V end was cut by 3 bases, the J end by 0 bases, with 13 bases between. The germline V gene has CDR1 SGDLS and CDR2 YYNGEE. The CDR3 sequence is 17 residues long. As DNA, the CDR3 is TGTGCCAGCAGCGCGACGAGGGGAGGCTCTGGGGCCAACGTCCTGACTTTC. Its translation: CASSATRGGSGANVLTF.

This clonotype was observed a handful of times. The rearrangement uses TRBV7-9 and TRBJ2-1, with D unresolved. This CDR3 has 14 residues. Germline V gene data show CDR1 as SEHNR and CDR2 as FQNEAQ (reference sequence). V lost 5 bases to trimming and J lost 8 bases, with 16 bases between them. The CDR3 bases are TGTGCCAGCAGCCTAACGGGCGTTTTGGATGAGCAGTTCTTC. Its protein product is CASSLTGVLDEQFF. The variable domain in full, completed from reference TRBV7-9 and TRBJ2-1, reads DTGVSQNPRHKITKRGQNVTFRCDPISEHNRLYWYRQTLGQGPEFLTYFQNEAQLEKSRLLSDRFSAERPKGSFSTLEIQRTEQGDSAMYLCASSLTGVLDEQFFGPGTRLTVL.

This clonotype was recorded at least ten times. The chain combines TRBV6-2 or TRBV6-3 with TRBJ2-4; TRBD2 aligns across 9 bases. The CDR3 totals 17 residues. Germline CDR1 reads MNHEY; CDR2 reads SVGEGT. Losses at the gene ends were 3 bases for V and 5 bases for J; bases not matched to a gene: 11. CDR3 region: CASSYMLAGPQENIQYF. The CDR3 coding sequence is TGTGCCAGCAGTTATATGCTAGCGGGGCCTCAGGAAAACATTCAGTACTTC.

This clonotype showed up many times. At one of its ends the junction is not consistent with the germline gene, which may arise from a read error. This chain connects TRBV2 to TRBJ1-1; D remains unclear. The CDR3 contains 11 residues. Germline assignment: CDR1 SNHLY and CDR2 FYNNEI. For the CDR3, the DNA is TGTGCCAGCAGTGATGGGCGTCCGGGTATCTTT. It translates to CASSDGRPGIF.

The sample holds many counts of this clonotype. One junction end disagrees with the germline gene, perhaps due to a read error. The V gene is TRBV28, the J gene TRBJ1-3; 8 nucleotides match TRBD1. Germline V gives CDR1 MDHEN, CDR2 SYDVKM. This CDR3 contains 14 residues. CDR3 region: CVSSRGPTGNTIYF. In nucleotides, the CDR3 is TGTGTCAGCAGCAGGGGGCCTACTGGAAACACCATATATTTT.

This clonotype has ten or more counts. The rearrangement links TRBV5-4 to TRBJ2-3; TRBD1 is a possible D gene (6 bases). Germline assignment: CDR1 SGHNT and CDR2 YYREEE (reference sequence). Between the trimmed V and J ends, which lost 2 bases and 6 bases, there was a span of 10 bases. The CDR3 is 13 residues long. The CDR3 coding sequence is TGTGCCAGCAGCTTACAGGGCTGGGATACGCAGTATTTT. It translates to CASSLQGWDTQYF.